What follows describes a single T cell receptor (beta chain). Per the authors' pipeline: Amplification from reference gene primers served as the basis for estimated nucleated cell counts. Generated by immunoSEQ multiplex PCR, the TCRdb table keeps only in-frame clones and is missing some. V, J and clone size are taken as reported in that table, and D and trimming were inferred from the DNA itself. The data contain more than 95,000 clones, 85% to 90% of them seen just once; the ten biggest clones take up 1.5% to 1.7%. This sample was taken from a study of blood T cell repertoires in COVID-19. Across the whole study: PBMCs, B-cell-depleted T cells, or T cells provided the cDNA or gDNA that made up the material.

Germline V gives CDR1 MDHEN, CDR2 SYDVKM. Trimming took 10 bases from V and 7 from J, leaving 17 bases between them. This CDR3 has 13 residues. V and J are TRBV28 and TRBJ2-1; tentatively, D is TRBD2 (5 bases). The source is a human donor in a cohort sampled during active COVID-19. The specimen sequenced was peripheral blood. CDR3 in amino acids: CATTEADRNEQFF. The CDR3 coding sequence is TGTGCCACCACCGAAGCGGATAGGAATGAGCAGTTCTTC.